These T cell receptor beta chains were read from a single sample in a study of regulatory T cells in long-lasting Graves disease. TCRdb analysed the multiplex PCR reads with MiXCR anew, one entry per CDR3 protein. The table has hundreds of thousands of distinct CDR3 sequences, around 17% seen once. These data are also associated with another study on T cells in Graves' hyperthyroidism and ophthalmopathy.

The sequencing used peripheral blood mononuclear cells (PBMCs), collected at new diagnosis, from a patient treated with antithyroid drugs. These receptors originate from a young woman with Graves disease. The CDR3 runs from the conserved cysteine through the conserved F or W. D genes are given only for firm matches. Clone size is stated in some rows and not others, as once, few, many or a class when expanded.

clone_size: few; d_call: TRBD2; cdr3_length: 19; v_call: TRBV25-1; j_call: TRBJ2-5; cdr3_nt: TGTGCCAGCAGTGAATATTTTTTTAGCGGGAGTCAGGCTGGAGAGACCCAGTACTTC; cdr3_aa: CASSEYFFSGSQAGETQYF
clone_size: many; d_call: -; cdr3_length: 15; v_call: TRBV6-1; j_call: TRBJ2-5; cdr3_nt: TGTGCCAGCAGTGAAGCAAGAGGGCAGGGGGGAACCCAGTACTTC; cdr3_aa: CASSEARGQGGTQYF
clone_size: -; d_call: TRBD2; cdr3_length: 19; v_call: TRBV20-1; j_call: TRBJ2-7; cdr3_nt: TGCAGTGCTAGGACCCCGGGACTAGCGGGAGGGCCAGAGTCCTACGAGCAGTACTTC; cdr3_aa: CSARTPGLAGGPESYEQYF
clone_size: many; d_call: -; cdr3_length: 11; v_call: TRBV2; j_call: TRBJ2-7; cdr3_nt: TGTGCCAGCAGTGATCAGTACGAGCAGTACTTC; cdr3_aa: CASSDQYEQYF
clone_size: -; d_call: -; cdr3_length: 16; v_call: TRBV12-3/TRBV12-4; j_call: TRBJ2-7; cdr3_nt: TGTGCCAGCAGTTCCCCCCCCTTAGCGGAGATCTACGAGCAGTACTTC; cdr3_aa: CASSSPPLAEIYEQYF
clone_size: -; d_call: -; cdr3_length: 13; v_call: TRBV6-1; j_call: TRBJ1-3; cdr3_nt: TGTGCCACAAAACAGGGATCTGGAAACACCATATATTTT; cdr3_aa: CATKQGSGNTIYF
clone_size: -; d_call: TRBD1; cdr3_length: 14; v_call: TRBV24-1; j_call: TRBJ1-2; cdr3_nt: TGTGCCACCAGTGACGACGGACAGGGGTATGGCTACACCTTC; cdr3_aa: CATSDDGQGYGYTF
clone_size: -; d_call: TRBD1; cdr3_length: 12; v_call: TRBV3-1; j_call: TRBJ1-3; cdr3_nt: TGTGCCAGCAGCCGACAGGGTCACACCATATATTTT; cdr3_aa: CASSRQGHTIYF
clone_size: -; d_call: -; cdr3_length: 18; v_call: TRBV5-4; j_call: TRBJ2-1; cdr3_nt: TGTGCCAGCAGACCGGACGGCGTAGGAGGGAGCTCCTACAATGAGCAGTTCTTC; cdr3_aa: CASRPDGVGGSSYNEQFF
clone_size: -; d_call: -; cdr3_length: 13; v_call: TRBV2; j_call: TRBJ1-4; cdr3_nt: TGTGCCACCTCGGGGGACGGGAGAGAAAAACTGTTTTTT; cdr3_aa: CATSGDGREKLFF